The entry below describes one T cell receptor (beta chain). The sample holds a few counts of this clone. Its antigen is unknown. Base qualities are not provided; no much larger clone lies one nucleotide away. The data belong to a study of memory CD4+ T cells and cytomegalovirus serostatus (dated by TCRdb to the late 2010s). About the study as a whole: The cohort comprised 35 or so healthy Belgian adults, 9 CMV seropositive and 24 CMV seronegative. To replicate a published TCR-based CMV serostatus classifier, the researchers sequenced the CD4+ memory TCRbeta repertoires of a Belgian cohort whose cytomegalovirus serostatus was known. Study-level results and caveats: Unlike the original study, which covered naive and memory CD4+ and CD8+ populations, the Belgian study sequenced only CD4+CD45RO+ memory cells. Results were interpreted as suggesting that the CMV-associated TCR signature is largely present in the CD4+ memory repertoire. For CMV serostatus prediction, a median bootstrapped AUC of about 0.94 was reached with the original framework, and a median bootstrapped AUC of approximately 0.92 was reached with a US-trained random forest. Among the 160 or so previously reported CMV-associated TCRbeta sequences, some 67 showed up in the CD4+ memory repertoires, with each one found in between one and five individuals. On the Belgian cohort, the classifier based on the original framework reached a median bootstrapped AUC of 0.95, with a 95% CI of 0.76-1.00.

Genomic DNA was extracted from sorted cells with the Quick-DNA Microprep Kit. TCRbeta DNA was amplified with the immunoSEQ hsTCRbeta kit following the manufacturer's protocol. TCRbeta libraries were sequenced on an Illumina MiSeq instrument. The study's processing was this. Removing out-of-frame sequences left some 2.4 million distinct TCRbeta sequences, an average of roughly 67,000 per individual. Each individual was scored according to the count of 150 or so previously reported CMV-associated TCRbeta sequences and the total productive distinct TCRbeta count. A beta-binomial model was reimplemented in Python, and random forests from scikit-learn, run with default parameters, were trained on data from the US cohort. Classifier performance on the Belgian cohort was summarized as median AUC with percentile confidence intervals calculated over 10,000 bootstrap iterations. Here the immuneACCESS table is served through TCRdb, limited to in-frame sequences with V and J called. Missing clones are a known gap in these copies; in checked studies unresolved V genes cover under half, and the rest lacks a known reason. The V and J calls and clone size come from that table; D and trimming were worked out from the DNA. The sample profile shows 25,000 to 30,000 clones; 75% to 85% of them were found once. Around 0.68% of the sample is in the top ten clones.

V is reduced by 1 base and J by 0 bases, leaving a spacing of 7 bases between them. The CDR3, cysteine through phenylalanine, is 15 amino acids long. Here the CDR3 DNA is all that survives: 45 bases in frame from base 1. From the germline V gene, CDR1 is LGHNA and CDR2 is YNFKEQ. Single viable CD3+CD4+CD8-CD45RO+ cells were sorted as memory CD4+ T cells on a FACSAria II. To determine CMV serostatus, a Roche Elecsys assay was used that detects serum IgG against CMV pp150, pp28, p38 and p52. Following thawing, total CD4+ T cells were enriched through positive selection using CD4 magnetic microbeads. The samples came from a separate study whose specific focus was interrogating the CD4+ T cell memory repertoire. Following standard operating procedures, peripheral blood mononuclear cells were isolated and cryopreserved, while serum was kept at -80 degrees C. CD3-PerCP (BW264/56), CD4-APC (RPA-T4), CD45RO-PE (UCHT1) and CD8-Pacific Orange (3B5) antibodies were used for staining, and non-viable cells were excluded with Sytox blue.

Sequencing was performed on memory CD4+ T cells from blood. The sequence derives from an adult in good health and CMV-seronegative. The chain is encoded by TRBV4-2 joined to TRBJ2-1; the D gene is unclear. The DNA sequence is given as TGTGCCAGCAGCCAAGGCCCGGGCTCCTACAATGAGCAGTTCTTC. Translated, it reads CASSQGPGSYNEQFF.